This entry concerns a single TCR beta chain. This clonotype came up many times. The antigen this receptor binds is unknown. No much larger clone is present one base from it, and per-base qualities are unavailable. Counted from cysteine to phenylalanine, this CDR3 has 16 amino acids. The only DNA kept is the CDR3, 48 bases in frame from the first base. Compared with germline, V lacks 5 bases and J lacks 6 bases; bases without a gene match: 12. Sequences SGHTA (CDR1) and FQGNSA (CDR2) are obtained from the germline V gene. This record belongs to a study of T cells after yellow fever vaccination (dated 2019 in TCRdb). For context, the study as a whole: The SMART-Seq v4 Ultra Low Input RNA kit was used to prepare libraries from fractions with low cell numbers. To follow T-cell clones before and after primary and booster YFV17D yellow fever vaccination, bulk TCR alpha and beta repertoires were sequenced over time. Two healthy male donors made up the cohort, one aged 18 to 29 years and the other aged 30 to 40 years. Blood was collected at multiple timepoints before and after primary and secondary immunization, and bulk PBMC replicates and cell subsets were isolated. Points the paper makes about the study in general: Compared with the primary T-cell response, the secondary T-cell response was faster but weaker, reaching its peak on day 5 rather than on day 15. After the booster, most of the clones that had expanded following primary vaccination were detected again (almost 98% of CD4 and 80% to 90% of CD8), which suggests that memory was broadly maintained. The study included only two donors, which limits how far the findings can be generalized. Because abundant contaminating clonotypes from the bulk population could be contained in FACS-sorted repertoires, computational filtering was required. A small fraction of clonotypes appeared in both the CD4 and CD8 compartments, likely as a result of convergent recombination.

Synthesis of TCR cDNA relied on 5'RACE template switching, a step that introduced a universal primer site along with unique molecular identifiers. cDNA synthesis was primed from both the TCR alpha and TCR beta constant segments. Libraries were amplified in two PCR steps, with sample barcodes and sequencing adapters added in the second step. Sequencing of libraries was done on Illumina HiSeq 2500 (2x100 bp) or NovaSeq (2x150 bp). As for the authors' bioinformatics: MIGEC handled demultiplexing of reads and collapsing into UMI consensus sequences, while MiXCR performed V(D)J alignment. Using edgeR on replicate PBMC samples, clonotypes were called vaccine-responding if FDR was below 0.01 and the log2 fold change was above 5 up to day 15. Each bulk clonotype received a CD4 or CD8 identity based on whether the sequenced CD4 or CD8 repertoire contained that clonotype at higher abundance. TCRdb took the public reads, trimmed them with fastp at Q25, ran MiXCR for clone calling and kept in-frame beta chains. Rows are combined by CDR3 protein, so each entry shows the most common genes and DNA. The V and J calls, along with clone size, are taken from TCRdb and not from the paper's own processing. The sample has under 80,000 distinct CDR3 sequences on record, roughly 7.3% of them singletons. In total, the top ten clones hold around 34% of the sample.

Sample treatment or condition, as interpreted from the label and publication: live attenuated yellow fever vaccine strain. A standard Ficoll-Paque protocol was used to isolate PBMCs from peripheral blood. Dynabeads CD4 and CD8 positive selection kits were used to isolate CD4 and CD8 T-cell fractions. RNA was extracted with TriZol from bulk PBMCs, CD4 and CD8 fractions, and dextramer-positive and dextramer-negative fractions. Sequencing used CD8+ T cells sorted from PBMCs, obtained 15 days after the yellow fever booster vaccination. The chain employs TRBV7-2 and TRBJ2-1, and TRBD2 matches 8 of the central bases. The TCR originated in a man aged 25 to 40 who received the YFV17D yellow fever vaccine. The DNA is as follows: TGTGCCAGCAGCACCCTACTAGCGGCCCCCCCCAATGAGCAGTTCTTC. This encodes CASSTLLAAPPNEQFF.